This TCR beta chain appears in the sequencing data of a study of cytomegalovirus exposure and HLA in healthy donors. Findings and caveats of the study: Researchers catalogued about 150 TCR beta chains as cytomegalovirus-associated.

PCR amplification relied on 60 Vbeta primers (plus 13 Jbeta primers). Data came from immunoSEQ multiplex PCR; TCRdb stores just in-frame clones and leaves some out. The data contain 170,000 or so clones, 70% to 90% of them singletons. A note on this clone: The antigen remains undetermined.

Germline CDR1 WSHSY, CDR2 SAAADI. Trimming stripped 11 bases from V and 4 bases from J, with 18 bases between. The CDR3 loop spans 14 amino acids. Specimen: PBMCs. The chain combines TRBV10-2 with TRBJ1-5, with D unresolved. This clonotype originated in a girl aged 10-17 years in good health and CMV-seropositive. CDR3 coding DNA: TGCGCCGGTCGGTCGATACCCTCGAATCAGCCCCAGCATTTT. Its translation is CAGRSIPSNQPQHF.